In this sample, the clone carrying this T cell receptor (beta chain) turned up once. Its target is not known. Germline lookup yields CDR1 SGHAT and CDR2 FQNNGV. The CDR3 covers 16 residues. The junction had 3 bases not matched to a gene; V was cut back by 1 base and J by 4 bases. Donors came from a validation cohort of over 100 subjects, distinct from the first 666-subject cohort. Measured with immunoSEQ multiplex PCR; TCRdb has only the in-frame clones, and not every one. The sample holds roughly 300,000 clones, just over 85% seen once. This entry comes from a study of cytomegalovirus exposure and HLA in healthy donors. Study-wide background: The roughly 130 validation repertoires used the same platform as the roughly 670 first-cohort repertoires (as reported by a later analysis).

Study conclusions and caveats: A few chains linked to CMV were shown in vitro to be specific for CMV antigens. The study labeled under 200 TCR beta chains cytomegalovirus-associated.

This chain connects TRBV11-2 to TRBJ1-5; 11 nucleotides line up with TRBD1. The clonotype comes from a woman aged 18-29 years in good health and CMV-seronegative. The sample comprised PBMCs. The DNA of the CDR3 is TGTGCCAGCAGCTTAGGCGGGACAGGGGGGAATCAGCCCCAGCATTTT. Translation: CASSLGGTGGNQPQHF.